The entry below gives a single T cell receptor (beta chain) sequence along with its context. Its antigen target is currently unknown. No much larger clone exists at a distance of one base, and base qualities are not known. These data belong to a study of blood T cell repertoires in COVID-19 (dated by TCRdb to the early 2020s). In terms of the full investigation: Samples from collaborators originated in the United States, Italy and Spain and spanned both the acute and convalescent phases of COVID-19. The repertoires were made available in a free public database intended to serve as a resource for research on the immune response to SARS-CoV-2. HLA class I and class II types, where available, came from metadata supplied by the sample provider rather than from assay-based typing. The prospective study material was composed of cDNA or gDNA derived from T cells, B-cell-depleted T cells, or PBMCs. Nearly every sample came with metadata listing a de-identified subject ID, COVID-19 status, age in years and sex. Samples were obtained from the ongoing ImmuneRACE study (first 160 participants) and from 1,000 to 1,500 subjects provided by 6 global collaborators. Deeply sampled blood TCRbeta repertoires from subjects exposed to, actively infected with, or recovered from COVID-19 were included in the dataset. Summary of the overall study and its limitations: The quantity of clinical and demographic metadata differed by source and by participant and was supplied without curation.

Each collaborating institution followed its own protocols to collect whole blood in K2EDTA tubes. For TCRbeta analysis, collaborators shipped samples as frozen whole blood, isolated PBMCs, or DNA extracted from either of those sample types. The germline V gene supplies CDR1 KGHDR and CDR2 SFDVKD. Measured from the cysteine to the phenylalanine, the CDR3 is 14 residues long. Kept here is only the CDR3 DNA, which spans 42 bases and is read in frame from base 1. The germline ends are 12 bases apart after V is trimmed by 4 bases and J by 4 bases. TCRbeta CDR3 regions were amplified from genomic DNA by means of the immunoSEQ Assay, a bias-controlled multiplex PCR. Per the source publication's procedure: The number of nucleated cells in each sample was estimated from the amplification of reference gene primers within the assay. To quantify the absolute abundance of each unique TCRbeta CDR3 rearrangement, sequence reads were collapsed and filtered. For each sample, productive Simpson clonality was calculated by taking the square root of Simpson's diversity index across productive rearrangements. TCRdb carries this immuneACCESS record with in-frame sequences only. Its versions omit some clonotypes, under half of them owing to an unresolved V gene in the studies checked, with the rest unexplained. V and J calls plus clone size are reproduced from that table; the DNA served to infer D and trimming. The sample includes roughly 39,000 clones, with around 74% observed a single time. More than 20% of the sample rests with the top ten.

The chain is encoded by TRBV24-1 joined to TRBJ1-2, and possibly TRBD1, on 5 matching bases. The TCR comes from an older man with acute or convalescent COVID-19. The sample consisted of peripheral blood. The nucleotides are TGTGCCACCAGTGAGGGGTCGGGGGGCTATGGCTACACCTTC. The encoded protein is CATSEGSGGYGYTF.